These 21 T cell receptor beta chains were sequenced from one sample in a study of OX40 agonist ivuxolimab in advanced cancers. Only in-frame clones appear in the TCRdb table, and some are missing; sequencing was by immunoSEQ multiplex PCR. The table has about 24,000 clones, 80% to 90% seen once; the top ten hold approximately 40%. The sample consisted of CD4+ or CD8+ T cells sorted from blood, taken in a trial of the OX40 agonist ivuxolimab. These receptors all stem from an adult with an advanced solid tumor such as melanoma, head and neck, liver or kidney cancer.

The chain joins TRBV2 to TRBJ2-5, with TRBD1 as a possible D gene (5 bases). Trimming left V 4 bases short and J 1 base short, with 10 bases between. CDR1 is SNHLY, CDR2 FYNNEI, per germline. The CDR3 sequence is 14 residues long. CDR3: CASSGSQVQETQYF. The CDR3 DNA reads as TGTGCCAGCAGTGGGTCACAGGTCCAAGAGACCCAGTACTTC.

This chain connects TRBV19 to TRBJ1-2; D gene uncertain. V lost 9 bases to trimming and J lost 8 bases, with 16 bases between them. Looked up from germline, CDR1 is LNHDA and CDR2 is SQIVND (reference sequence). The CDR3 sequence is 12 residues long. The chain's CDR3 is CASPGGDGGYTF. DNA for the CDR3: TGTGCCAGCCCAGGCGGGGATGGGGGCTACACCTTC.

The chain couples TRBV6-5 to TRBJ2-2, with D uncertain. CDR3 length: 15 amino acids. Germline V lookup: CDR1 MNHEY, CDR2 SVGAGI. Trimming took 0 bases from V and 4 from J, leaving 9 bases between them. This CDR3 is CASSYSPSGTGELFF. Here the CDR3 DNA reads TGTGCCAGCAGTTACTCTCCCTCAGGCACCGGGGAGCTGTTTTTT.

The CDR3 coding sequence is TGTGCCAGTAGTATTGACAGTGGCAATGAGCAGTTCTTC. It yields the protein CASSIDSGNEQFF. The gene calls are TRBV19 and TRBJ2-1, with a possible D match to TRBD1 (5 bases). This CDR3 has 13 residues. Trimming took 3 bases from V and 6 from J, leaving 9 bases between them. Germline loops: CDR1 LNHDA, CDR2 SQIVND (reference sequence).

The V call is TRBV4-1, the J call TRBJ1-2; 11 nucleotides agree with TRBD1. Germline V gives CDR1 MGHRA, CDR2 YSYEKL. The CDR3 totals 15 residues. V lost 4 bases to trimming and J lost 6 bases; unmatched junction nucleotides: 7. For the CDR3, the DNA is TGCGCCAGCAGCCGAGGACAGGGGGCCCGAGATGGCTACACCTTC. Encoded protein: CASSRGQGARDGYTF.

The chain couples TRBV13 to TRBJ1-1, with a possible D match to TRBD1 (5 bases). Germline CDR1 is PRHDT and CDR2 is FYEKMQ (reference sequence). This CDR3 has 14 residues. Deletions cut 6 bases from V and 8 bases from J, with 19 bases between. In nucleotides, the CDR3 is TGTGCCAGCAGGCTCGGGGCAGCCGGATGGGAAGCTTTCTTT. Its translation: CASRLGAAGWEAFF.

In the case of this clone: This same CDR3 is encoded by further DNA sequences in the sample. V and J are TRBV6-1 and TRBJ2-7, with D hard to call. Germline V lookup: CDR1 MNHNS, CDR2 SASEGT. The CDR3 has 13 amino acids. The germline V and J ends were trimmed by 3 bases and 0 bases, with 6 bases remaining between them. CDR3 protein: CASSESDSYEQYF. Here the CDR3 DNA reads TGTGCCAGCAGTGAGAGCGACTCCTACGAGCAGTACTTC.

J is TRBJ2-7 and V is TRBV5-1; D perhaps matches TRBD2 (6 bases). V gave up 2 bases and J gave up 0 bases, with 9 bases separating them. The CDR3 consists of 14 residues. Looked up from germline, CDR1 is SGHRS and CDR2 is YFSETQ. The CDR3 region has the DNA TGCGCCAGCAGCTTTGGTAGCGGCTCCTACGAGCAGTACTTC. It codes for CASSFGSGSYEQYF.

CDR3 in DNA: TGCAGTCTGCCTACGGGGTCCTACAATGAGCAGTTCTTC. It encodes CSLPTGSYNEQFF. The V and J genes are TRBV29-1 and TRBJ2-1; perhaps TRBD2 as D (5 bases). Germline V gene sequence: CDR1 SQVTM, CDR2 ANQGSEA. This CDR3 has 13 amino acids.

The chain recombines TRBV19 with TRBJ2-7, with D hard to call. Between the trimmed V and J ends, which lost 1 base and 0 bases, there was a span of 7 bases. The CDR3 consists of 14 residues. CDR1 and CDR2 (germline): LNHDA, SQIVND (reference sequence). The CDR3 DNA follows: TGTGCCAGTAGTATAGTTGACAACTCCTACGAGCAGTACTTC. Its protein product is CASSIVDNSYEQYF.

The chain links TRBV23-1 to TRBJ2-1; D remains ambiguous. TRBV23-1 is assigned to the ORF class and has an uncertain function. The V end was cut by 8 bases, the J end by 10 bases, with 6 bases between. The CDR3 spans 9 residues. In nucleotides, the CDR3 is TGCGCCAGCGTAGGGGAGCAGTTCTTC. Translating it yields CASVGEQFF.

The chain employs TRBV7-3 and TRBJ2-2, with D uncertain. CDR3 size: 15 residues. CDR1 and CDR2 from the germline V gene are SGHTA and FQGTGA. V lost 1 base, J lost 2 bases, and 8 bases lay in between. CDR3 sequence: CASSLMAVNTGELFF. DNA for the CDR3: TGTGCCAGCAGCTTAATGGCAGTAAACACCGGGGAGCTGTTTTTT.

This sequence joins TRBV27 and TRBJ2-1; 9 bases are shared with TRBD1. The junction had 7 bases not matched to a gene; V was cut back by 7 bases and J by 3 bases. Germline V gene sequence: CDR1 MNHEY, CDR2 SMNVEV (reference sequence). CDR3 size: 15 residues. CDR3 residues: CASTPDRGDYNEQFF. CDR3 nucleotides: TGTGCCAGCACCCCGGACAGGGGTGACTACAATGAGCAGTTCTTC.

The rearrangement joins TRBV5-1 to TRBJ1-1; D not certain. The length of the CDR3 is 13 residues. Trimming left V 0 bases short and J 11 bases short, with 14 bases between. Germline CDR1 and CDR2: SGHRS and YFSETQ. This CDR3 reads CASSLVGSWEAFF. The CDR3 DNA reads TGCGCCAGCAGCTTGGTAGGGAGTTGGGAGGCTTTCTTT.

The genes are TRBV6-5 and TRBJ2-7; D is possibly TRBD1 (6 bases). Germline CDR1 reads MNHEY; CDR2 reads SVGAGI. Deletions cut 6 bases from V and 4 bases from J, with 10 bases between. This CDR3 spans 12 amino acids. DNA for the CDR3: TGTGCCAGCAGCGCCACAGGGTACGAGCAGTACTTC. This gives the protein CASSATGYEQYF.

The chain uses TRBV25-1 and TRBJ2-3, with TRBD2 as a possible D gene (6 bases). This CDR3 contains 14 residues. Trimming took 6 bases from V and 1 from J, leaving 11 bases between them. Germline loops: CDR1 MGHDK, CDR2 SYGVNS. CDR3 residues: CASSHGSGTDTQYF. The CDR3 nucleotides are TGTGCCAGCAGCCACGGGAGTGGCACAGATACGCAGTATTTT. The full variable domain, with the rest looked up from reference TRBV25-1 and TRBJ2-3, is EADIYQTPRYLVIGTGKKITLECSQTMGHDKMYWYQQDPGMELHLIHYSYGVNSTEKGDLSSESTVSRIRTEHFPLTLESARPSHTSQYLCASSHGSGTDTQYFGPGTRLTVL.

V and J are TRBV30 and TRBJ1-1; no reliable D call. Between the trimmed V and J ends, which lost 3 bases and 1 base, there was a span of 9 bases. The length of the CDR3 is 13 residues. Germline CDR1 reads GTSNPN; CDR2 reads SVGIG (reference sequence). CDR3 sequence (DNA): TGTGCCTGGAGCCCGGGCCAGAACACTGAAGCTTTCTTT. It yields the protein CAWSPGQNTEAFF.

This chain uses TRBV6-1 with TRBJ2-1, with TRBD2 as a possible D gene (6 bases). From germline, CDR1 is MNHNS and CDR2 SASEGT. This CDR3 has 14 residues. V shed 1 base and J shed 8 bases, with 12 bases lying between them. CDR3 DNA: TGTGCCAGCAGTGAAGTATACCCGGGAGATGAGCAGTTCTTC. Translated, it gives CASSEVYPGDEQFF.

The V call is TRBV27, the J call TRBJ1-1; no firm D call. This CDR3 spans 14 amino acids. Germline assignment: CDR1 MNHEY and CDR2 SMNVEV (reference sequence). V was trimmed by 4 bases and J by 3 bases, leaving 12 bases between them. The CDR3 bases are TGTGCCAGCAGTTATACAGCGAGTTACACTGAAGCTTTCTTT. Translation gives CASSYTASYTEAFF.

The chain couples TRBV18 to TRBJ2-7, with 12 bases lining up with TRBD2. The CDR3 runs 16 residues. Germline V gene sequence: CDR1 KGHSH, CDR2 LQKENI. After removal of 6 bases from V and 5 bases from J, the junction contained 11 bases not matched to a gene. The CDR3 region has the DNA TGTGCCAGCTCCCCGGAACTAGCGGGAGGCAAGAACGAGCAGTACTTC. This sequence encodes CASSPELAGGKNEQYF.

The rearrangement uses TRBV28 and TRBJ2-5; TRBD1 aligns across 7 bases. V shed 6 bases, J shed 4 bases, and the junction held 17 bases outside the gene matches. The CDR3 totals 17 residues. Germline CDR1 reads MDHEN; CDR2 reads SYDVKM. The CDR3 DNA reads TGTGCCAGCAGCCTAGGGACAGCCTCCTTGTCCGGAGAGACCCAGTACTTC. This translates into CASSLGTASLSGETQYF. The whole variable domain, filled in from reference TRBV28 and TRBJ2-5, reads DVKVTQSSRYLVKRTGEKVFLECVQDMDHENMFWYRQDPGLGLRLIYFSYDVKMKEKGDIPEGYSVSREKKERFSLILESASTNQTSMYLCASSLGTASLSGETQYFGPGTRLLVL.